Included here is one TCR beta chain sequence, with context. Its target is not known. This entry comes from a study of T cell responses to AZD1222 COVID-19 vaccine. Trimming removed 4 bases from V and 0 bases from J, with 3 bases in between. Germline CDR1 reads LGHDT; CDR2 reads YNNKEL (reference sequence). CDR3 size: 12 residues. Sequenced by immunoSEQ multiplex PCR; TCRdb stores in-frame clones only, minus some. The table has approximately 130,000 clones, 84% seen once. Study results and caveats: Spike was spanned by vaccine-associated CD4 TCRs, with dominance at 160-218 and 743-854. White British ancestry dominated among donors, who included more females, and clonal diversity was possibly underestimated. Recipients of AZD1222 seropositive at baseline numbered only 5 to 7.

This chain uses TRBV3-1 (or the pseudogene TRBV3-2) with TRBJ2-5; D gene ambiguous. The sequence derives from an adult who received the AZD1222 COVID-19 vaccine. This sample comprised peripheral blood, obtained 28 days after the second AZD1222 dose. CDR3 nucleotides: TGTGCCAGCAGCCTATACCAAGAGACCCAGTACTTC. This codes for CASSLYQETQYF.